Listed below are T cell receptor beta chains from one sample, sequenced in a study of cytomegalovirus exposure and HLA in healthy donors. Sequencing was performed with immunoSEQ multiplex PCR; in TCRdb, only in-frame clones are kept and a portion is missing. The table has about 140,000 clones, roughly 76% seen once. Sequenced material: PBMCs. Receptor source: a female donor in good health and CMV-seronegative. The CDR3 runs from the conserved cysteine through the conserved F or W. The D gene is left open where the match is weak. The size entry is marked missing in some rows and otherwise reads once, few, many or a size class.

TRBJ2-7,few,NA,TRBV19,CASSSGIWYEQYF,TGTGCCAGTAGCTCCGGGATTTGGTACGAGCAGTACTTC
TRBJ1-1,once,NA,TRBV29-1,CSVESDLNTEAFF,TGCAGCGTGGAATCCGACTTGAACACTGAAGCTTTCTTT
TRBJ2-2,NA,TRBD1,TRBV7-3,CASSFGTVGTGELFF,TGTGCCAGCAGCTTCGGGACAGTCGGGACCGGGGAGCTGTTTTTT
TRBJ1-3,NA,TRBD1,TRBV9,CASSVGTGVSGNTIYF,TGTGCCAGCAGCGTAGGGACAGGAGTCTCTGGAAACACCATATATTTT
TRBJ1-1,once,NA,TRBV28,CASSLGQQALNTEAFF,TGTGCCAGCAGTTTAGGCCAACAGGCCTTGAACACTGAAGCTTTCTTT
TRBJ1-1,few,NA,TRBV6-5,CASSYSRQGNTEAFF,TGTGCCAGCAGTTACTCGAGGCAGGGGAACACTGAAGCTTTCTTT
TRBJ2-1,once,TRBD2,TRBV9,CASSPLAGGFF,TGTGCCAGCAGCCCCCTGGCGGGGGGGTTCTTC
TRBJ1-1,NA,TRBD1,TRBV11-3,CASRHDRGNTEAFF,TGTGCCAGCAGACATGACAGGGGGAACACTGAAGCTTTCTTT
TRBJ2-6,NA,NA,TRBV29-1,CSVRTSGANVLTF,TGCAGCGTTAGGACTTCTGGGGCCAACGTCCTGACTTTC
TRBJ1-3,NA,NA,TRBV19,CASKERKNGYSGNTIYF,TGTGCCAGTAAAGAAAGGAAAAACGGGTACTCTGGAAACACCATATATTTT
TRBJ1-5,once,NA,TRBV27,CASSYGQGSNQPQHF,TGTGCCAGCAGTTACGGTCAGGGGAGCAATCAGCCCCAGCATTTT
TRBJ1-1,NA,TRBD1,TRBV9,CASTPRDRGVGDTEAFF,TGTGCCAGTACCCCCCGGGACAGGGGCGTCGGTGACACTGAAGCTTTCTTT
TRBJ2-6,NA,TRBD1,TRBV4-1,CASSGGVSTGANVLTF,TGCGCCAGCTCAGGGGGCGTTTCTACTGGGGCCAACGTCCTGACTTTC
TRBJ2-7,NA,NA,TRBV11-2,CASSLDPGISYEQYF,TGTGCCAGCAGCTTAGATCCAGGGATTTCCTACGAGCAGTACTTC
TRBJ1-6,NA,NA,TRBV28,CASSLTISASGSPLHF,TGTGCCAGCAGTTTAACTATCAGCGCTTCTGGTTCACCCCTCCACTTT
TRBJ1-2,large,NA,TRBV4-2,CASSQEPTGLNYGYTF,TGTGCCAGCAGCCAAGAACCTACGGGACTGAACTATGGCTACACCTTC
TRBJ2-3,NA,TRBD1,TRBV7-3,CASSFRQGGDTQYF,TGTGCCAGCAGCTTTCGACAGGGGGGGGATACGCAGTATTTT
TRBJ1-3,few,NA,TRBV18,CASSPSQGGGNTIYF,TGTGCCAGCTCACCCTCCCAAGGAGGTGGAAACACCATATATTTT
TRBJ1-1,NA,NA,TRBV7-6,CASSLGGQEAFF,TGTGCCAGCAGCTTAGGTGGACAGGAAGCTTTCTTT
TRBJ2-7,few,NA,TRBV13,CASSPRGEYEQYF,TGTGCCAGCAGCCCCAGGGGAGAGTACGAGCAGTACTTC
TRBJ2-7,NA,NA,TRBV7-9,CSSSSDSYEQYF,TGTTCCAGCAGCTCGGACAGTTACGAGCAGTACTTC
TRBJ1-3,few,NA,TRBV6-5,CASSRGTTSGNTIYF,TGTGCCAGCAGTAGAGGGACAACCTCTGGAAACACCATATATTTT